This TCR beta chain was observed in a study of T cell responses to AZD1222 COVID-19 vaccine. Overall study findings and caveats: Dominant at 160-218 and 743-854, vaccine-associated CD4 TCRs also spanned spike.

A remark on this clone: Its cognate antigen is unknown.

The table came from immunoSEQ multiplex PCR; TCRdb's copy has only in-frame clones and leaves some out. The data contain over 100,000 clones, roughly nine tenths of them singletons. The CDR3 spans 15 residues. Trimming removed 2 bases at V and 1 base at J, with 11 bases between. In germline, CDR1 is GTSNPN, CDR2 SVGIG (reference sequence). The V gene is TRBV30, the J gene TRBJ2-2; D unresolved. This specimen was peripheral blood, taken on day 0 of AZD1222 vaccination. The receptor was derived from an adult in good health. CDR3 residues: CAWSRLGLNTGELFF. DNA for the CDR3: TGTGCCTGGAGTAGATTGGGCCTGAACACCGGGGAGCTGTTTTTT. Complete variable domain (other parts from reference TRBV30 and TRBJ2-2): SQTIHQWPATLVQPVGSPLSLECTVEGTSNPNLYWYRQAAGRGLQLLFYSVGIGQISSEVPQNLSASRPQDRQFILSSKKLLLSDSGFYLCAWSRLGLNTGELFFGEGSRLTVL.